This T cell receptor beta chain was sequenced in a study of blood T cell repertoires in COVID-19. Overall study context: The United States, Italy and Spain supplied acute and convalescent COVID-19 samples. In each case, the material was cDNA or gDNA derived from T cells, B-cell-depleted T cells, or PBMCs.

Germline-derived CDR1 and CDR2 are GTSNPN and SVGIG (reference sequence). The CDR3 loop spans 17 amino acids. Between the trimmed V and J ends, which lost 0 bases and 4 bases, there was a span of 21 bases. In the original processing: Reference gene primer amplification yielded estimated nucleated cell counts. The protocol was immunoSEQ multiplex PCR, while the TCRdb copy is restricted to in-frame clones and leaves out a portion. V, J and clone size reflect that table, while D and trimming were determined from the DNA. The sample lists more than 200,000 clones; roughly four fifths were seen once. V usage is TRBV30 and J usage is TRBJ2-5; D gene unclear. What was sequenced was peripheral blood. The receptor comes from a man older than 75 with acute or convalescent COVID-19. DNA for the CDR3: TGTGCCTGGAGTGTACCCCGCCCCGGGTGGTTGGGAGAGACCCAGTACTTC. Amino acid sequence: CAWSVPRPGWLGETQYF. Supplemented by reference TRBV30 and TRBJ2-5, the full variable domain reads SQTIHQWPATLVQPVGSPLSLECTVEGTSNPNLYWYRQAAGRGLQLLFYSVGIGQISSEVPQNLSASRPQDRQFILSSKKLLLSDSGFYLCAWSVPRPGWLGETQYFGPGTRLLVL.